This TCR beta chain was found in a study of blood T cell repertoires in COVID-19. Original analysis: The authors estimated nucleated cell counts from reference gene primer amplification. Sequencing used immunoSEQ multiplex PCR; TCRdb keeps in-frame clones, though not all of them. V, J and clone size derive from that table, while D and trimming were established from the DNA sequence. This sample has roughly 250,000 clones, with about 83% found just once. The V end lost 5 bases, the J end lost 5 bases, and 9 bases lay between the germline ends. The CDR3 is 13 residues long. The sample consisted of peripheral blood. This chain uses TRBV12-3 or TRBV12-4 with TRBJ2-2; D might be TRBD1 (5 bases). The TCR sequence derives from a human donor in a cohort sampled during active COVID-19. The CDR3 loop reads CASSLRQTGELFF. In DNA form, the CDR3 reads TGTGCCAGCAGTCTCCGACAGACCGGGGAGCTGTTTTTT.